A selection of T cell receptor beta chains follows, all from one sample in a study of human T cells and chemical hapten exposure. TCRdb recomputed calls from the RACE reads with MiXCR, one row per CDR3 protein. This table holds about 380,000 distinct CDR3 sequences, 5% to 6.5% found once. This specimen was whole blood, taken in connection with sensitization to the hapten diphenylcyclopropenone (DPC). The receptors originated from a woman in her fifties or sixties with alopecia areata. Some clones in this sample may be carry-over from other donors' samples. Both conserved end residues are part of each CDR3. The order of the fields is clone size, J gene, D gene, V gene, CDR3 DNA, CDR3 protein. D genes are given only for firm matches. Size values are once, few and many counts, or a class for expanded clones, and some rows have none.

clone size: .; J gene: TRBJ1-1; D gene: TRBD1; V gene: TRBV7-9; CDR3 DNA: TGTGCCAGCAGCCTATCCGGGACAGGGGCCCTCATAGAAGCTTTCTTT; CDR3 protein: CASSLSGTGALIEAFF
clone size: many; J gene: TRBJ1-1; D gene: .; V gene: TRBV18; CDR3 DNA: TGTGCCAGCTCACCACTCGGGGGTTTGAACACTGAAGCTTTCTTT; CDR3 protein: CASSPLGGLNTEAFF
clone size: few; J gene: TRBJ1-6; D gene: .; V gene: TRBV14; CDR3 DNA: TGTGCCAGCAGCCCGCAGTCAGGGAGGAACTCACCCCTCCACTTT; CDR3 protein: CASSPQSGRNSPLHF
clone size: .; J gene: TRBJ2-2; D gene: TRBD1; V gene: TRBV24-1; CDR3 DNA: TGTGCCACCAGTGACCCGGACAGGGGGACCACCGGGGAGCTGTTTTTT; CDR3 protein: CATSDPDRGTTGELFF
clone size: .; J gene: TRBJ1-2; D gene: TRBD1; V gene: TRBV14; CDR3 DNA: TGTGCCAGCAGCCAAGTAGGGACAGGACGCGGCTACACCTTC; CDR3 protein: CASSQVGTGRGYTF
clone size: many; J gene: TRBJ1-1; D gene: .; V gene: TRBV6-2/TRBV6-3; CDR3 DNA: TGTGCCAGCAGTTACGATGTTAAGTACACTGAAGCTTTCTTT; CDR3 protein: CASSYDVKYTEAFF
clone size: few; J gene: TRBJ1-2; D gene: .; V gene: TRBV10-3; CDR3 DNA: TGTGCCATCAGTGAGGATAGCGGCTATGGCTACACCTTC; CDR3 protein: CAISEDSGYGYTF
clone size: few; J gene: TRBJ2-5; D gene: .; V gene: TRBV6-6; CDR3 DNA: TGTGCCAGCAGTTATAGTGGGGGGCTACAAGAGACCCAGTACTTC; CDR3 protein: CASSYSGGLQETQYF
clone size: few; J gene: TRBJ1-1; D gene: .; V gene: TRBV20-1; CDR3 DNA: TGCAGTGCTAGCCTTGCGGCTGAAGCTTTCTTT; CDR3 protein: CSASLAAEAFF
clone size: .; J gene: TRBJ2-3; D gene: .; V gene: TRBV30; CDR3 DNA: TGTGCCTGGAGTGTAAGCTACGGGACGCAGTATTTT; CDR3 protein: CAWSVSYGTQYF
clone size: few; J gene: TRBJ1-2; D gene: .; V gene: TRBV6-5; CDR3 DNA: TGTGCCAGCAGACTTTTGATGAGGGGCCTTGATGGCTACACCTTC; CDR3 protein: CASRLLMRGLDGYTF
clone size: many; J gene: TRBJ1-2; D gene: .; V gene: TRBV4-1; CDR3 DNA: TGCGCCAGCAGCCAAGAGGGGCAGGCCACCTATGGCTACACCTTC; CDR3 protein: CASSQEGQATYGYTF
clone size: many; J gene: TRBJ2-1; D gene: .; V gene: TRBV6-5; CDR3 DNA: TGTGCCAGCAGTTACTCGGGCGAGGGGGGGAGCTCCTACAATGAGCAGTTCTTC; CDR3 protein: CASSYSGEGGSSYNEQFF
clone size: many; J gene: TRBJ1-1; D gene: .; V gene: TRBV10-3; CDR3 DNA: TGTGCCATCAGTACAGGGCCGAACACTGAAGCTTTCTTT; CDR3 protein: CAISTGPNTEAFF
clone size: many; J gene: TRBJ2-3; D gene: TRBD2; V gene: TRBV10-3; CDR3 DNA: TGTGCCATCACGCACAGCGGGAGTCGGGATACGCAGTATTTT; CDR3 protein: CAITHSGSRDTQYF
clone size: many; J gene: TRBJ1-2; D gene: .; V gene: TRBV12-5; CDR3 DNA: TGTGCTAGTGGTACCTCCGTGGGGCAGGATGGCTACACCTTC; CDR3 protein: CASGTSVGQDGYTF
clone size: .; J gene: TRBJ1-1; D gene: .; V gene: TRBV6-5; CDR3 DNA: TGTGCCAGCAGTTACACGCCCAAAATTGGTGAAGCTTTCTTT; CDR3 protein: CASSYTPKIGEAFF
clone size: .; J gene: TRBJ2-1; D gene: .; V gene: TRBV7-9; CDR3 DNA: TGTGCCACCGGCCTGAGTCTCGCGGGATACAATGAGCAGTTCTTC; CDR3 protein: CATGLSLAGYNEQFF
clone size: .; J gene: TRBJ2-5; D gene: .; V gene: TRBV6-6; CDR3 DNA: TGTGCCAGCAGTTACTACGAGGACAGCGTACTTTACTTC; CDR3 protein: CASSYYEDSVLYF
clone size: many; J gene: TRBJ2-1; D gene: TRBD2; V gene: TRBV6-6; CDR3 DNA: TGTGCCAGCAGCCCGGGACTAGCGGGAGGACGGGAGCAGTTCTTC; CDR3 protein: CASSPGLAGGREQFF
clone size: .; J gene: TRBJ1-1; D gene: .; V gene: TRBV3-1; CDR3 DNA: TGTGCCAGCAGCCAGGGGGGCCGTGAAGCTTTCTTT; CDR3 protein: CASSQGGREAFF
clone size: many; J gene: TRBJ2-1; D gene: .; V gene: TRBV20-1; CDR3 DNA: TGCAGTGCTAGCCCGACCCAGATTGAGCAGTTCTTC; CDR3 protein: CSASPTQIEQFF
clone size: many; J gene: TRBJ1-1; D gene: .; V gene: TRBV7-8; CDR3 DNA: TGTGCCAGCAGCCCTACCCGGGTCGCAGGTAGGGTCACTGAAGCTTTCTTT; CDR3 protein: CASSPTRVAGRVTEAFF
clone size: many; J gene: TRBJ2-1; D gene: TRBD1; V gene: TRBV27; CDR3 DNA: TGTGCCAGCGCAGCCAGACAGGGATACTTCTTC; CDR3 protein: CASAARQGYFF
clone size: many; J gene: TRBJ2-3; D gene: .; V gene: TRBV11-2; CDR3 DNA: TGTGCCAGCAGCTTAGGTACTAGCAAGCCAGATACGCAGTATTTT; CDR3 protein: CASSLGTSKPDTQYF
clone size: many; J gene: TRBJ2-3; D gene: .; V gene: TRBV2; CDR3 DNA: TGTGCCACCCAAGGAGGGGGCGCAGATACGCAGTATTTT; CDR3 protein: CATQGGGADTQYF
clone size: many; J gene: TRBJ2-4; D gene: .; V gene: TRBV29-1; CDR3 DNA: TGCAGCGTTTCTGGGACTGGGGAAAACATTCAGTACTTC; CDR3 protein: CSVSGTGENIQYF
clone size: few; J gene: TRBJ1-1; D gene: .; V gene: TRBV18; CDR3 DNA: TGTGCCAGCTCGCCAAAGGGCACTGAAGCTTTCTTT; CDR3 protein: CASSPKGTEAFF
clone size: many; J gene: TRBJ2-2; D gene: .; V gene: TRBV3-1; CDR3 DNA: TGTGCCAGCAGCCAAGAAGGGAGAAACACCGGGGAGCTGTTTTTT; CDR3 protein: CASSQEGRNTGELFF
clone size: many; J gene: TRBJ1-2; D gene: TRBD1; V gene: TRBV12-3/TRBV12-4; CDR3 DNA: TGTGCCAGCAGTCGCAGACAGGGCAGAATTAACTATGGCTACACCTTC; CDR3 protein: CASSRRQGRINYGYTF
clone size: few; J gene: TRBJ1-1; D gene: .; V gene: TRBV7-9; CDR3 DNA: TGTGCCAGCAGCTCCGCACAGTTGAACACTGAAGCTTTCTTT; CDR3 protein: CASSSAQLNTEAFF
clone size: many; J gene: TRBJ2-1; D gene: .; V gene: TRBV27; CDR3 DNA: TGTGCCAGCAGCTGGAATAGCGGTCGCAATGAGCAGTTCTTC; CDR3 protein: CASSWNSGRNEQFF
clone size: few; J gene: TRBJ1-1; D gene: .; V gene: TRBV6-2/TRBV6-3; CDR3 DNA: TGTGCCAGCAGAGAGCAAGGGACACCAGAGACTGAAGCTTTCTTT; CDR3 protein: CASREQGTPETEAFF
clone size: .; J gene: TRBJ2-3; D gene: TRBD2; V gene: TRBV6-1; CDR3 DNA: TGTGCCAGCAGTGACTTGAGGACTAGCGGGGTCACAGATACGCAGTATTTT; CDR3 protein: CASSDLRTSGVTDTQYF
clone size: .; J gene: TRBJ2-3; D gene: .; V gene: TRBV10-3; CDR3 DNA: TGTGCCATCAGTGAGAAACAGAGCACAGATACGCAGTATTTT; CDR3 protein: CAISEKQSTDTQYF
clone size: few; J gene: TRBJ1-1; D gene: TRBD1; V gene: TRBV5-5; CDR3 DNA: TGTGCCAGCAGCTTGGGCTTACAGGGGTTGAACACTGAAGCTTTCTTT; CDR3 protein: CASSLGLQGLNTEAFF
clone size: few; J gene: TRBJ2-5; D gene: TRBD2; V gene: TRBV5-4; CDR3 DNA: TGTGCCAGCAGCTCGTCTGGCGGGAGGGTTGAGACCCAGTACTTC; CDR3 protein: CASSSSGGRVETQYF
clone size: .; J gene: TRBJ1-3; D gene: .; V gene: TRBV28; CDR3 DNA: TGTGCCAGCAGCCGGACAAAGTCTGGTGGAAACACCATATATTTT; CDR3 protein: CASSRTKSGGNTIYF
clone size: .; J gene: TRBJ1-1; D gene: .; V gene: TRBV12-3/TRBV12-4; CDR3 DNA: TGTGCCAGCACAAAGGGGAGGTCTGAAGCTTTCTTT; CDR3 protein: CASTKGRSEAFF